Below are 15 T cell receptor beta chains sequenced from a single sample in a study of Tregs in tolerant kidney transplant recipients. Mixed chimerism was transient after nonmyeloablative marrow transplants from related graft donors. TCRdb keeps only in-frame clones here, not all; method: immunoSEQ multiplex PCR. The sample includes 90,000 or so clones, approximately 93% seen only once; the top ten take roughly 1.7%. Sequencing was performed on CD4+ T cells from blood (PBMCs), taken 12 months after the transplant. The receptors were sampled from a human patient who received a combined kidney and bone marrow transplant. Some T cells may arise from the graft donor.

The chain recombines TRBV11-3 with TRBJ2-2; TRBD2 aligns across 15 bases. Germline CDR1 and CDR2: SGHNT and YENEEA. The V gene end was trimmed by 4 bases and the J gene end by 7 bases; junction bases not matched to a gene: 7. The CDR3 has 17 residues. CDR3 loop: CASSSRTSGGVGGELFF. In DNA, the CDR3 is TGTGCCAGCAGCTCGCGGACTAGCGGGGGGGTCGGCGGGGAGCTGTTTTTT.

The CDR3 region is CASSLQGPNTGELFF. The CDR3 DNA follows: TGTGCCAGCAGTTTACAGGGTCCGAACACCGGGGAGCTGTTTTTT. The chain has TRBV28 and TRBJ2-2, with D tentatively TRBD1 (5 bases). This CDR3 is built from 15 residues. Germline V gives CDR1 MDHEN, CDR2 SYDVKM. Trimming left V 2 bases short and J 0 bases short, with 7 bases between.

V gene TRBV5-4 combines with J gene TRBJ1-2, with 8 bases matching TRBD1. The V segment lost 4 bases and the J segment 8 bases; nucleotides outside the gene matches: 13. The CDR3 spans 15 residues. The germline V gene encodes CDR1 SGHNT and CDR2 YYREEE (reference sequence). This CDR3 reads CASSEFPGQEKGYTF. CDR3 bases: TGTGCCAGCAGCGAATTCCCGGGACAGGAAAAGGGCTACACCTTC.

The V gene is TRBV18, the J gene TRBJ2-3; 11 bases align to TRBD2. The CDR3 extends over 15 amino acids. The germline V gene encodes CDR1 KGHSH and CDR2 LQKENI. V lost 5 bases and J lost 2; bases outside the gene matches: 3. The CDR3 loop is CASSIAGGPTDTQYF. The CDR3 DNA follows: TGTGCCAGCTCAATAGCGGGGGGGCCCACAGATACGCAGTATTTT. The whole variable domain, remainder taken from reference TRBV18 and TRBJ2-3, is NAGVMQNPRHLVRRRGQEARLRCSPMKGHSHVYWYRQLPEEGLKFMVYLQKENIIDESGMPKERFSAEFPKEGPSILRIQQVVRGDSAAYFCASSIAGGPTDTQYFGPGTRLTVL.

The rearrangement joins TRBV6-1 to TRBJ1-2, with 7 bases matching TRBD1. V lost 0 bases, J lost 4 bases, and 8 bases stayed unmatched. The CDR3 covers 16 residues. In germline, CDR1 is MNHNS, CDR2 SASEGT. The DNA for the CDR3 is TGTGCCAGCAGTGAAGCCCCCGGACAGGACTCCTATGGCTACACCTTC. It codes for CASSEAPGQDSYGYTF.

V is TRBV30 and J is TRBJ1-1; 7 positions agree with TRBD1. This CDR3 has 14 residues. Per the germline V gene, CDR1 is GTSNPN and CDR2 is SVGIG (reference sequence). Germline trimming cut 0 bases from V and 3 bases from J; bases unmatched to any gene: 4. As DNA, the CDR3 is TGTGCCTGGAGTGTACCGACAGGGTACACTGAAGCTTTCTTT. Translated: CAWSVPTGYTEAFF.

The chain links TRBV11-3 to TRBJ2-2, with 8 bases aligning to TRBD2. Germline V CDR1 and CDR2: SGHNT, YENEEA. This CDR3 comprises 16 residues. The V gene end was trimmed by 2 bases and the J gene end by 4 bases; junction bases not matched to a gene: 6. The CDR3 loop is CASSLRSGRGTGELFF. The CDR3 DNA is TGTGCCAGCAGCTTACGGAGCGGGAGAGGCACCGGGGAGCTGTTTTTT.

V usage is TRBV7-3 and J usage is TRBJ2-1, with 14 bases identical to TRBD2. Germline V CDR1 and CDR2: SGHTA, FQGTGA. The length of the CDR3 is 17 residues. The V gene end was trimmed by 0 bases and the J gene end by 6 bases; junction bases not matched to a gene: 4. Written as DNA, the CDR3 is TGTGCCAGCAGCTTAACCGGGACTAGCGGGGGTCGCAATGAGCAGTTCTTC. This sequence encodes CASSLTGTSGGRNEQFF.

V gene TRBV7-9 combines with J gene TRBJ2-2; TRBD2 might be the D (6 bases). There are 15 residues in the CDR3. Germline CDR1 SEHNR, CDR2 FQNEAQ (reference sequence). V lost 4 bases, J lost 7 bases, and 16 bases lay in between. The CDR3 loop is CASSSAAGRSGELFF. Written as DNA, the CDR3 is TGTGCCAGCAGCTCAGCCGCGGGACGGAGCGGGGAGCTGTTTTTT. The full variable domain, its missing parts supplied by reference TRBV7-9 and TRBJ2-2, is DTGVSQNPRHKITKRGQNVTFRCDPISEHNRLYWYRQTLGQGPEFLTYFQNEAQLEKSRLLSDRFSAERPKGSFSTLEIQRTEQGDSAMYLCASSSAAGRSGELFFGEGSRLTVL.

The chain carries TRBV7-2 and TRBJ2-7, with D unresolved. Germline V gene lookup returns CDR1 SGHTA and CDR2 FQGNSA. The CDR3 spans 12 residues. Trimming stripped 3 bases from V and 3 bases from J, with 6 bases between. DNA of the CDR3: TGTGCCAGCAGCTTTCTCTTCTACGAGCAGTACTTC. The encoded protein is CASSFLFYEQYF. Variable domain in full (rest from reference TRBV7-2 and TRBJ2-7): GAGVSQSPSNKVTEKGKDVELRCDPISGHTALYWYRQSLGQGLEFLIYFQGNSAPDKSGLPSDRFSAERTGGSVSTLTIQRTQQEDSAVYLCASSFLFYEQYFGPGTRLTVT.

This clone was detected once. The chain has TRBV19 and TRBJ2-2; the match to TRBD1 covers 8 bases. V shed 10 bases and J 3 bases; nucleotides not matched to a gene: 10. Germline-derived CDR1 and CDR2 are LNHDA and SQIVND (reference sequence). The CDR3 contains 15 residues. The CDR3, as DNA: TGTGCCACCCGACGGCAGGGGGCAGACACCGGGGAGCTGTTTTTT. This gives the protein CATRRQGADTGELFF.

This sequence joins TRBV5-1 and TRBJ2-2; 7 bases agree with TRBD2. This CDR3 has 16 amino acids. CDR1 is SGHRS and CDR2 is YFSETQ in the germline V gene. V gave up 0 bases and J gave up 6 bases; unmatched junction bases: 8. CDR3 DNA: TGCGCCAGCAGCTTGGTAGGCGGGAGCGTGGCCGGGGAGCTGTTTTTT. This codes for CASSLVGGSVAGELFF.

The CDR3: CAWSAPGLVIPGELFF. CDR3 DNA sequence: TGTGCCTGGAGTGCACCGGGACTAGTCATTCCCGGGGAGCTGTTTTTT. The chain employs TRBV30 and TRBJ2-2, with 8 bases that match TRBD2. Germline CDR1 reads GTSNPN; CDR2 reads SVGIG (reference sequence). The CDR3 has 16 amino acids. V lost 1 base and J lost 6; bases outside the gene matches: 10.

This rearrangement joins TRBV7-6 to TRBJ1-6; 7 bases are a match to TRBD1. CDR3 length: 14 amino acids. Germline V gene lookup returns CDR1 SGHVS and CDR2 FNYEAQ. The J segment lost 6 bases and the V segment lost 8 bases, leaving 7 bases of the junction unmatched. The CDR3 DNA follows: TGTGCCAGCCGAGGGGGCGAGGGTAATTCACCCCTCCACTTT. Protein product: CASRGGEGNSPLHF.

The chain joins TRBV19 to TRBJ2-3; perhaps TRBD2 as D (5 bases). The CDR3 length is 16 residues. CDR1 is LNHDA and CDR2 is SQIVND in the germline V gene (reference sequence). V lost 5 bases and J 2 bases, leaving 17 bases between the germline ends. For the CDR3, the DNA is TGTGCCAGTAGTGAGGGTTTTAAGCGGAACACAGATACGCAGTATTTT. Amino acid sequence: CASSEGFKRNTDTQYF.